Sequencing of this T cell receptor beta chain was carried out in a study of molecular identifiers for immune sequencing clone quantification (dated by TCRdb to 2016 to 2019). Study-wide context: For a replicate experiment, RNA from roughly 20,000 or 100,000 naive CD8 T cells was divided into five aliquots, and four of the five aliquots were sequenced. This methods study benchmarked molecular-identifier clustering-based TCR repertoire sequencing (MIDCIRS) and TCR RNA copy counting, using CD8 T cells to do so.

Clipping removes 8 bases from V and 2 bases from J, with 11 as the unmatched junction base count. Counted from cysteine to phenylalanine, this CDR3 has 15 amino acids. CDR3 DNA is the only sequence kept; it has 45 bases, read in frame from the first base. The germline V gene encodes CDR1 SGHNT and CDR2 YYREEE (reference sequence). Naive CD8 T cell libraries were made from about 20,000 to 1,000,000 sorted cells using 10%, 30% or 50% of purified RNA. On a BD FACSAria II, naive CD8 T cells were FACS-sorted as CD8+CD4-CCR7+CD45RA+ and collected into RLT Plus buffer. Detection sensitivity was tested by spiking Jurkat RNA equal to ten or so TCR copies' worth into samples containing about 17,000-1,000,000 naive CD8 T cells. CD8 T cells were enriched with RosetteSep CD8+ T Cell Enrichment Cocktail and Ficoll-Paque, followed by ACK red cell lysis. The receptor library was made with PCR. The sample was run on an Illumina HiSeq 4000. Bulk TCR libraries were generated as previously described, with the TCR primers listed in Table S5 used. The Qiagen AllPrep DNA/RNA kit was used to purify total RNA. Reads from multiple sequencing runs of the same library were pooled before analysis. For the original study's pipeline: Only reads with exact TCR constant sequence were kept, trimmed to 150 nt, and grouped by their 12-nt molecular barcodes. Within each barcode group, reads were sub-clustered at a 15% Levenshtein threshold, and quality-weighted consensus sequences were built per RNA molecule. Non-functional sequences were discarded, and so were lower-count sequences lying one edit away from another sequence. On the basis of fitting two negative binomial distributions, barcode sub-clusters with fewer than 20% of the maximum read count were discarded. TCRdb took the public reads, trimmed them with fastp at Q25, ran MiXCR for clone calling and kept in-frame beta chains. Rows with one shared CDR3 protein collapse into an entry with the most common genes and DNA. The V and J calls and clone size are TCRdb's, not the authors'. This sample comprises hundreds of thousands of distinct CDR3 sequences, about 20% of them detected only once. 0.85% of the sample is taken by the ten largest.

Concerning this clonotype itself: The antigen it binds to is not known. Base qualities are not at hand, and no much larger clone is one base apart.

Summary of the overall study and its limitations: The naive libraries included spiked-in Jurkat TCR RNA (around 10 copies' worth), and this RNA is not part of the donor repertoire. A single cell's worth of spiked-in Jurkat TCR RNA was reported detectable even among 750,000 to 1,000,000 naive CD8 T cells. Modeling gave about 3.2 recovered TCR RNA copies per cell versus around 10 by digital PCR, implying roughly 30% capture efficiency. Clones above 20 RNA copies held over 97% of molecules in CMV-specific effector cells but under 1% in naive cells. When barcode sub-clustering was not used, chimeric consensus sequences inflated TCR diversity, with chimeras reaching as high as 47%. Highly expanded clone sizes could be underestimated because identical TCR molecules may share a barcode.

The TCR was taken from a human donor in good health. Some libraries in this study had Jurkat cell RNA spiked in. Here the chain combines TRBV5-4 and TRBJ2-3; 7 bases in the junction line up with TRBD2. Sequencing input: naive CD8+ T cells from blood, with Jurkat cell RNA spiked in. The sample's cell subset or site label, decoded: FACS-sorted CD8+CD4-CCR7+CD45RA+ naive T cells. Read as DNA, the sequence is TGTGCCAGAAGTTATGCCGGGACTATCACAGATACGCAGTATTTT. The resulting protein is CARSYAGTITDTQYF.